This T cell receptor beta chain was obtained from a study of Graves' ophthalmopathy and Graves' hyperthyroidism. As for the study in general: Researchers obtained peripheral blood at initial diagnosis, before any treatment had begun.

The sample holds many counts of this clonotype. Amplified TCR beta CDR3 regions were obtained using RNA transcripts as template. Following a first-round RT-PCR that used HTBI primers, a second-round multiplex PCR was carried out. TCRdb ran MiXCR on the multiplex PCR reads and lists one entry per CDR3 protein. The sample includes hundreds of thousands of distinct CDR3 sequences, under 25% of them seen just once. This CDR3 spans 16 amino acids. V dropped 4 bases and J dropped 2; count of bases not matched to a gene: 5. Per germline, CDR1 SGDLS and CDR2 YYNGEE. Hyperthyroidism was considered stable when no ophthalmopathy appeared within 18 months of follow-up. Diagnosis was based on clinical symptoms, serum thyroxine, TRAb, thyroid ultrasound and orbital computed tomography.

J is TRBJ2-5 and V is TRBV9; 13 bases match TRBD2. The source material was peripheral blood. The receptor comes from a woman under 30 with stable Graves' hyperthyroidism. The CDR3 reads CASSTSGLAGQETQYF. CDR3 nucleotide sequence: TGTGCCAGCAGCACCTCGGGACTAGCGGGACAAGAGACCCAGTACTTC.